The clone carrying this T cell receptor beta chain was seen a single time. With a much larger clone just one base away, this may be a read error. The data stem from a study of glioma-infiltrating T cells. Trimming took off 2 bases at V and 10 bases at J, with 12 bases between the two ends. CDR3 size: 13 residues. CDR1 and CDR2 from the germline V gene are MNHEY and SVGEGT. The iRepertoire nested amplicon-rescue multiplex PCR amplified TCR alpha and beta CDR3s from RNA. TCRdb independently ran MiXCR on the multiplex PCR reads; one entry per CDR3 protein. The data contain about 410,000 distinct CDR3 sequences, roughly two fifths of them seen just once; the ten biggest clones take up more than 10%.

Sequenced: glioma tissue, nonneoplastic brain tissue, or PBMCs (not recorded which). This chain connects TRBV6-2 or TRBV6-3 to TRBJ2-1; no firm D call. This TCR came from a human donor with low-grade glioma or glioblastoma, undergoing nonglioma brain surgery, or in good health (not recorded which). As DNA, the CDR3 is TGTGCCAGCAGTTACCCGACCTGGGGAGAGCAGTTCTTC. Translated, it gives CASSYPTWGEQFF.